This entry is about one T cell receptor beta chain. The sample is drawn from a study of beta chain features in type 1 diabetes. Overall study: Sorted cells numbering approximately 110,000,000 were examined across all samples.

Reverse transcribing all isolated RNA meant expressed TCRB transcripts were sequenced. Sequencing was performed with immunoSEQ multiplex PCR; in TCRdb, only in-frame clones are kept and a portion is missing. The sample gives 250,000 or so clones, about 30% of which show up once; 3.5% to 4.5% is in the top ten. Trimming took 4 bases from V and 5 from J, leaving 12 bases between them. Germline V gene sequence: CDR1 SQVTM, CDR2 ANQGSEA. The CDR3 extends over 13 amino acids. The clonotype was recovered from a man aged 25 to 40 in good health. Sequenced sample: central memory CD4+ T cells from blood. The chain is built from TRBV29-1 and TRBJ2-4, with a tentative D call TRBD2 (5 bases). The CDR3, as DNA: TGCAGCGTTGGGGGAGCCCTCCAAAACATTCAGTACTTC. It yields the protein CSVGGALQNIQYF.